A single sample gave rise to the 27 T cell receptor beta chains below, sequenced in a study of blood T cell repertoires in COVID-19. Sequenced by immunoSEQ multiplex PCR; TCRdb stores in-frame clones only, minus some. The sample carries approximately 220,000 clones, about 83% recorded once. Sequencing input: peripheral blood. These receptors were collected from a man aged 55 to 70 who had recovered from COVID-19.

The chain carries TRBV4-2 and TRBJ2-6, with 10 bases identical to TRBD1. Germline CDR1 is LGHNA and CDR2 is YNFKEQ. The CDR3 is 22 amino acids. The V and J ends lost 4 bases and 0 bases, in that order; junction bases with no gene match: 18. The CDR3 coding sequence is TGTGCCAGCAGCCCAGTGACAGGGGGCCTTCGGGACTACAGCTCTGGGGCCAACGTCCTGACTTTC. The encoded protein is CASSPVTGGLRDYSSGANVLTF.

V is TRBV9 and J is TRBJ1-2; 9 nucleotides agree with TRBD1. The CDR3 has 17 amino acids. Germline CDR1 and CDR2: SGDLS and YYNGEE. J was trimmed by 1 base and V by 3 bases; bases with no gene match: 10. DNA of the CDR3: TGTGCCAGCAGCGCGGGAGGAACAGGGGGCCTTAACTATGGCTACACCTTC. This translates into CASSAGGTGGLNYGYTF. Using reference TRBV9 and TRBJ1-2 for the parts outside the CDR3, the full variable domain is DSGVTQTPKHLITATGQRVTLRCSPRSGDLSVYWYQQSLDQGLQFLIQYYNGEERAKGNILERFSAQQFPDLHSELNLSSLELGDSALYFCASSAGGTGGLNYGYTFGSGTRLTVV.

V and J are TRBV30 and TRBJ1-3, with D perhaps TRBD1 (5 bases). The CDR3 has 15 amino acids. The ends were cut back, 1 base at V and 0 bases at J, with 10 bases in the middle. Germline V gene data show CDR1 as GTSNPN and CDR2 as SVGIG (reference sequence). Here the CDR3 DNA reads TGTGCCTGGAGTGCAGGGTCCAGCTCTGGAAACACCATATATTTT. Its protein product is CAWSAGSSSGNTIYF. The full variable domain, its missing parts supplied by reference TRBV30 and TRBJ1-3, is SQTIHQWPATLVQPVGSPLSLECTVEGTSNPNLYWYRQAAGRGLQLLFYSVGIGQISSEVPQNLSASRPQDRQFILSSKKLLLSDSGFYLCAWSAGSSSGNTIYFGEGSWLTVV.

The sample holds a few counts of this clone. This chain uses TRBV7-8 with TRBJ2-6; D ambiguous. CDR3 size: 14 residues. Trimming cost V 3 bases and J 0 bases, with 3 bases left between them. The V gene's germline CDR1 is SGHVS and CDR2 FQNEAQ. The CDR3 DNA reads TGTGCCAGCAGCTTTAGCTCTGGGGCCAACGTCCTGACTTTC. It specifies CASSFSSGANVLTF.

This sequence joins TRBV29-1 and TRBJ1-2; 7 bases match TRBD1. This CDR3 region has 15 residues. J gave up 7 bases and V 6 bases, and 17 bases lay outside the gene matches. In germline, CDR1 is SQVTM, CDR2 ANQGSEA. The CDR3 DNA is TGCAGCGTCGCAGAAGTTTGGGTGACAGGGACTGGCTACACCTTC. The encoded protein is CSVAEVWVTGTGYTF.

The rearrangement joins TRBV18 to TRBJ1-4; D gene ambiguous. The CDR3 spans 13 residues. The germline V gene encodes CDR1 KGHSH and CDR2 LQKENI. V lost 3 bases, J lost 4 bases, and 6 bases lay in between. CDR3 residues: CASSPSFNEKLFF. CDR3 sequence (DNA): TGTGCCAGCTCACCGTCCTTTAATGAAAAACTGTTTTTT.

The CDR3 sequence: CASSPSGATNEKLFF. The DNA of the CDR3 is TGTGCCAGCAGTCCGTCAGGGGCAACTAATGAAAAACTGTTTTTT. This chain joins TRBV27 and TRBJ1-4, with a weak D call TRBD1 (6 bases). Germline V gene lookup returns CDR1 MNHEY and CDR2 SMNVEV (reference sequence). V was pared by 5 bases and J by 0 bases, with 10 bases between. This CDR3 comprises 15 residues.

The chain uses TRBV6-5 and TRBJ1-5; possibly TRBD1 for D (5 bases). Trimming pared 8 bases from V and 3 bases from J, leaving 8 bases between. CDR1 and CDR2 from the germline V gene are MNHEY and SVGAGI. The CDR3 is made up of 12 amino acids. Here the CDR3 reads CASSGPNQPQHF. As DNA, the CDR3 is TGTGCCAGCTCAGGGCCCAATCAGCCCCAGCATTTT.

J is TRBJ1-2 and V is TRBV3-1 (or the pseudogene TRBV3-2); D gene uncertain. The CDR3 totals 14 residues. Germline V gene data show CDR1 as LGHDT and CDR2 as YNNKEL (reference sequence). Trimming removed 4 bases at V and 4 bases at J, with 13 bases between. CDR3 residues: CASSLADSPYGYTF. The CDR3 bases are TGTGCCAGCAGCCTTGCGGACTCCCCCTATGGCTACACCTTC.

J is TRBJ2-7 and V is TRBV15, with a possible D match to TRBD2 (6 bases). V lost 0 bases, J lost 6 bases, and 12 bases lay in between. This CDR3 region has 14 residues. The germline V gene has CDR1 LNHNV and CDR2 YYDKDF (reference sequence). Here the CDR3 reads CATSREGEVSEQYF. CDR3 nucleotides: TGTGCCACCAGCAGAGAGGGGGAGGTATCCGAGCAGTACTTC. Based on the CDR3 plus reference TRBV15 and TRBJ2-7, the full variable domain is DAMVIQNPRYQVTQFGKPVTLSCSQTLNHNVMYWYQQKSSQAPKLLFHYYDKDFNNEADTPDNFQSRRPNTSFCFLDIRSPGLGDTAMYLCATSREGEVSEQYFGPGTRLTVT.

This clone has more than one count but fewer than ten. V gene TRBV3-1 (or the pseudogene TRBV3-2) combines with J gene TRBJ2-3; TRBD2 is a possible D gene (6 bases). The length of the CDR3 is 17 residues. The V gene lost 2 bases and the J gene lost 0 bases, with 15 bases spanning the gap. Germline V gene data show CDR1 as LGHDT and CDR2 as YNNKEL (reference sequence). CDR3 nucleotides: TGTGCCAGCAGCCAAATGGTTAGCGGAATTAGCACAGATACGCAGTATTTT. Protein sequence: CASSQMVSGISTDTQYF.

This chain connects TRBV15 to TRBJ1-2; D may be TRBD1 (6 bases). Trimming left V 0 bases short and J 2 bases short, with 10 bases between. The CDR3 loop spans 15 amino acids. Germline V lookup: CDR1 LNHNV, CDR2 YYDKDF (reference sequence). The CDR3 DNA sequence: TGTGCCACCAGCAGAGATCGGGGGGGCAACTATGGCTACACCTTC. It yields the protein CATSRDRGGNYGYTF.

The chain links TRBV7-2 to TRBJ2-1; 9 bases align to TRBD2. Germline V gives CDR1 SGHTA, CDR2 FQGNSA. Unmatched junction bases numbered 6, after V lost 0 bases and J lost 9 bases. This CDR3 contains 15 residues. In DNA form, the CDR3 reads TGTGCCAGCAGCTTAGCGTTTAGCGGGGGCGGTGAGCAGTTCTTC. This sequence encodes CASSLAFSGGGEQFF.

This sequence joins TRBV18 and TRBJ1-2; D gene unclear. The CDR3 is 13 amino acids. V shed 3 bases and J shed 6 bases, with 11 bases lying between them. Germline V gene sequence: CDR1 KGHSH, CDR2 LQKENI. CDR3: CASSPLVDHGYTF. The DNA for the CDR3 is TGTGCCAGCTCACCTCTAGTAGACCATGGCTACACCTTC.

This chain uses TRBV4-3 with TRBJ1-1; TRBD1 might be the D (6 bases). Trimming removed 1 base from V and 5 bases from J, with 14 bases in between. The CDR3 loop spans 15 amino acids. CDR1 and CDR2 from the germline V gene are LGHNA and YSLEER. The CDR3 loop reads CASSQGERGRTEAFF. In DNA, the CDR3 is TGCGCCAGCAGCCAAGGGGAGCGGGGGCGGACTGAAGCTTTCTTT.

This clone was found once. V and J are TRBV19 and TRBJ2-5; 8 bases match TRBD2. Germline V lookup: CDR1 LNHDA, CDR2 SQIVND (reference sequence). The CDR3 runs to 14 residues. The J segment lost 2 bases and the V segment lost 6 bases, leaving 5 bases of the junction unmatched. This chain's CDR3 is CASSPSGGQETQYF. CDR3 in DNA: TGTGCCAGTAGCCCCAGCGGGGGTCAAGAGACCCAGTACTTC.

This sequence joins TRBV7-8 and TRBJ1-1, with D maybe TRBD1 (6 bases). CDR3 length equals 17 residues. Germline CDR1 and CDR2: SGHVS and FQNEAQ. Trimming removed 5 bases at V and 0 bases at J, with 19 bases between. The CDR3 DNA sequence: TGTGCCAGCAGCGCCCACAGGGTCGCATCCGTGAACACTGAAGCTTTCTTT. This translates into CASSAHRVASVNTEAFF.

The V and J genes are TRBV10-1 and TRBJ2-1, with TRBD2 as a possible D gene (6 bases). The CDR3 covers 14 residues. V was clipped by 0 bases and J by 10 bases, with 13 bases between them. Germline CDR1 reads WNHNN; CDR2 reads SYGVQD (reference sequence). CDR3 in amino acids: CASSESGGSEEQFF. CDR3 bases: TGCGCCAGCAGTGAGTCGGGGGGTAGCGAGGAGCAGTTCTTC.

DNA for the CDR3: TGCGCCAGCAGTGCGAACATTCCGGGACAGGGGGCCTACGAGCAGTACTTC. It specifies CASSANIPGQGAYEQYF. This chain uses TRBV10-1 with TRBJ2-7; 11 nucleotides align to TRBD1. Losses at the gene ends were 4 bases for V and 2 bases for J; bases not matched to a gene: 10. CDR3 length: 17 residues. CDR1 is WNHNN and CDR2 is SYGVQD in the germline V gene (reference sequence).

V gene TRBV10-1 combines with J gene TRBJ2-7, with 7 bases that match TRBD1. The CDR3 runs 12 residues. Trimming at V came to 9 bases and at J to 3 bases, leaving 5 bases not matched to a gene. Germline values: CDR1 WNHNN, CDR2 SYGVQD (reference sequence). The CDR3: CARGTVRYEQYF. CDR3 nucleotides: TGCGCCAGAGGGACAGTCCGCTACGAGCAGTACTTC.

The chain has TRBV3-1 (or the pseudogene TRBV3-2) and TRBJ2-7; the D gene is possibly TRBD1 (5 bases). Trimming removed 1 base from V and 12 bases from J, with 16 bases in between. Germline loops: CDR1 LGHDT, CDR2 YNNKEL (reference sequence). The CDR3 extends over 13 amino acids. This CDR3 is CASSQASQGLRYF. In nucleotides, the CDR3 is TGTGCCAGCAGCCAAGCTAGTCAGGGCCTTCGGTACTTC.

This chain connects TRBV7-2 to TRBJ2-2; 8 nucleotides agree with TRBD2. This CDR3 is built from 17 residues. The V and J ends lost 2 bases and 5 bases, in that order; junction bases with no gene match: 10. Germline-derived CDR1 and CDR2 are SGHTA and FQGNSA. The CDR3 DNA reads TGTGCCAGCAGCTTACCTCCGCTAGCGGGTATGACCGGGGAGCTGTTTTTT. This sequence encodes CASSLPPLAGMTGELFF.

The chain couples TRBV11-3 to TRBJ2-3; 15 bases are shared with TRBD2. Germline V gene lookup returns CDR1 SGHNT and CDR2 YENEEA. This CDR3 comprises 17 residues. With V trimmed by 5 bases and J by 0 bases, 3 bases remained unmatched. CDR3 in amino acids: CASSRGLAGGSTDTQYF. The CDR3 DNA sequence: TGTGCCAGCAGCCGGGGACTAGCGGGAGGTAGCACAGATACGCAGTATTTT. Variable domain in full (rest from reference TRBV11-3 and TRBJ2-3): EAGVVQSPRYKIIEKKQPVAFWCNPISGHNTLYWYLQNLGQGPELLIRYENEEAVDDSQLPKDRFSAERLKGVDSTLKIQPAELGDSAVYLCASSRGLAGGSTDTQYFGPGTRLTVL.

The DNA of the CDR3 is TGTGCCAGCTCCCGGGACAGGGCCAACATTCAGTACTTC. This codes for CASSRDRANIQYF. This rearrangement joins TRBV18 to TRBJ2-4, with TRBD1 identical over 9 bases. There are 13 residues in the CDR3. Germline-derived CDR1 and CDR2 are KGHSH and LQKENI. Trimming took 6 bases from V and 7 from J; bases not matched to a gene: 4.

The V gene is TRBV4-1, the J gene TRBJ1-6; 10 positions agree with TRBD1. Germline V gene sequence: CDR1 MGHRA, CDR2 YSYEKL. This CDR3 is built from 15 residues. Trimming cost V 4 bases and J 10 bases; bases outside gene matches: 7. The CDR3 region has the DNA TGCGCCAGCAGCCTCTCGACAGGGGGCGAATCACCCCTCCACTTT. Translation gives CASSLSTGGESPLHF.

Regarding this clone: At one end the junction does not follow the germline gene, possibly because of a read error. The chain is built from TRBV4-1 and TRBJ2-1, with TRBD2 matching 7 bases. Germline V lookup: CDR1 MGHRA, CDR2 YSYEKL. The CDR3 has 18 amino acids. CDR3 protein: CASSQLLAATSSYNERFF. CDR3 sequence (DNA): TGCGCCAGCAGCCAACTCCTAGCGGCCACGAGCTCCTACAATGAGCGGTTCTTC.

The chain employs TRBV12-3 or TRBV12-4 and TRBJ1-1, with D unresolved. This CDR3 contains 13 residues. V was pared by 1 base and J by 10 bases, with 13 bases between. The CDR3 here is CASSLVDFRRAFF. CDR3 in DNA: TGTGCCAGCAGTTTAGTTGATTTTCGGAGAGCTTTCTTT.